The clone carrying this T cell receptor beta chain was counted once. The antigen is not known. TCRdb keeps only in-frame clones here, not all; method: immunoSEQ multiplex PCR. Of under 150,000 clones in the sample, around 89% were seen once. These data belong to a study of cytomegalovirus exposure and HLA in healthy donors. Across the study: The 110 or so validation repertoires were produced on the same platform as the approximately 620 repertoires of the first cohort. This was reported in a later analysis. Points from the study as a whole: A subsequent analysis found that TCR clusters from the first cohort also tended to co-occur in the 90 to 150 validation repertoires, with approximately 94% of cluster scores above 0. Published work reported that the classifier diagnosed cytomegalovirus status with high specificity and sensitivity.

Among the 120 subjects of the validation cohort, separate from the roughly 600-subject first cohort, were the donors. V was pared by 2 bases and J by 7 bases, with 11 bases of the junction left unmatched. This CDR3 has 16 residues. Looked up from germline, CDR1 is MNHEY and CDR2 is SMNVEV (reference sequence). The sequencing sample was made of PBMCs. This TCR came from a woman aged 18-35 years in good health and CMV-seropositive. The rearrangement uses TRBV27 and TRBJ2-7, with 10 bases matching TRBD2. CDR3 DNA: TGTGCCAGCAGTTTAACACTAGCGGGAAACAGGGGGGAGCAGTACTTC. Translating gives CASSLTLAGNRGEQYF.